The source of this TCR beta chain is a study of T cell responses to AZD1222 COVID-19 vaccine. Findings of the study overall: Two doses of AZD1222 preceded a rise in Spike-specific TCR breadth and depth.

For this clone: What it recognizes is unknown.

The CDR3 runs to 14 residues. Produced via immunoSEQ multiplex PCR; TCRdb's table is partial and in-frame only. The sample contains 85,000 to 130,000 clones, roughly 90% of which appear only once. The V and J genes are TRBV21-1 and TRBJ2-7; the table's D call TRBD2 went unverified against the DNA. TRBV21-1 constitutes a pseudogene. The TCR sequence derives from an adult in good health. The sample in question was peripheral blood, obtained on day 0 of AZD1222 vaccination. The CDR3 DNA reads as TGTGCCAGCAGCACCCTAGCGGGAGCGATCGAGCAGTACTTC. As protein: CASSTLAGAIEQYF.